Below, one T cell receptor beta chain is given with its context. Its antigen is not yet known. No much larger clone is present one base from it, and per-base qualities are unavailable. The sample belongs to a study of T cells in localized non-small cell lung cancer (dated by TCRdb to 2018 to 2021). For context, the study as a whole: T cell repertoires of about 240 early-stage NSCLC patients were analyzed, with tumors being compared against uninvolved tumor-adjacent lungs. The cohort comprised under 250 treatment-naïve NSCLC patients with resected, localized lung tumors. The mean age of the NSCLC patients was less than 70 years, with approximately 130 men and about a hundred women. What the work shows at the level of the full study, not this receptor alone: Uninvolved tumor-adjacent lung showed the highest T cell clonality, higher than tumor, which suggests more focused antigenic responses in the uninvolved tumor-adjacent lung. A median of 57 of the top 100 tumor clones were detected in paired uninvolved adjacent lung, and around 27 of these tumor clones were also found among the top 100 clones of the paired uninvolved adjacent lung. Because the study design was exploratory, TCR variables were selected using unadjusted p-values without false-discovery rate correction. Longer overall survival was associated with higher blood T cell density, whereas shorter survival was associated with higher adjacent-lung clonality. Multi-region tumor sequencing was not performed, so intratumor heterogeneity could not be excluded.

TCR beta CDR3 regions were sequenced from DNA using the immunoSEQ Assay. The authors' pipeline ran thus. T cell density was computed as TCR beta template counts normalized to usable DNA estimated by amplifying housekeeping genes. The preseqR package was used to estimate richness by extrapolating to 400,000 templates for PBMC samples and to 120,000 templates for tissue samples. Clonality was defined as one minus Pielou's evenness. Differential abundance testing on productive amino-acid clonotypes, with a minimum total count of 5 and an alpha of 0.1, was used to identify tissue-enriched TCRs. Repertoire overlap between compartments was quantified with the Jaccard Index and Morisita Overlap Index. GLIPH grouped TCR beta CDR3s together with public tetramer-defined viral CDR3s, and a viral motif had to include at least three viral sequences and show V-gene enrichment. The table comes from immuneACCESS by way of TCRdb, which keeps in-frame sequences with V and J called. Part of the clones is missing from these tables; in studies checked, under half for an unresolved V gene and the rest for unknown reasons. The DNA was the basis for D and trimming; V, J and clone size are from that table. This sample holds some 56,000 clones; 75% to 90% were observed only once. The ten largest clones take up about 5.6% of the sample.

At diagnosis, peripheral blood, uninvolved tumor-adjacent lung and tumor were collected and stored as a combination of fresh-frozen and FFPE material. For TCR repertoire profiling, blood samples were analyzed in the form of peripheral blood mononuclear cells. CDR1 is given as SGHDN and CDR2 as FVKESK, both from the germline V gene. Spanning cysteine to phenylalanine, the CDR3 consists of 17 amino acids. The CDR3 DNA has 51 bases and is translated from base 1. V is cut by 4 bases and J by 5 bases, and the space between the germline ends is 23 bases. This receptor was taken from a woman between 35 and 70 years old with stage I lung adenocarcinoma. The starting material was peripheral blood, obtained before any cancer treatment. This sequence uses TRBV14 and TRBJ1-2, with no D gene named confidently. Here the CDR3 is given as CASSPLGQLLSVYGYTF. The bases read TGTGCCAGCAGCCCCCTTGGGCAGCTACTCTCTGTTTATGGCTACACCTTC. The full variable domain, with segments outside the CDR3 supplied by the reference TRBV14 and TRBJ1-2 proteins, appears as EAGVTQFPSHSVIEKGQTVTLRCDPISGHDNLYWYRRVMGKEIKFLLHFVKESKQDESGMPNNRFLAERTGGTYSTLKVQPAELEDSGVYFCASSPLGQLLSVYGYTFGSGTRLTVV.